A single TCR beta chain is shown here with its context. The same CDR3 is also encoded by other DNA sequences in this sample. This entry is derived from a study of blood T cell repertoires in COVID-19. Background on the study: T cells, B-cell-depleted T cells, or PBMCs supplied cDNA or gDNA.

Enrollment of patients from Seattle took place during active infection, with longitudinal follow-up. J was trimmed by 1 base and V by 4 bases; bases with no gene match: 3. Germline V gives CDR1 SGHNT, CDR2 YYREEE (reference sequence). The CDR3 covers 14 residues. Original handling: The assay estimated nucleated cells by amplifying reference gene primers. Repertoires were generated with immunoSEQ multiplex PCR, while TCRdb's copy carries only in-frame clones and drops some. The D gene and trimming were derived from the DNA, and the V and J assignments and clone size from that table. Among over 200,000 clones listed, just under 90% were seen once.

The clonotype comes from a man aged 25-40 years with COVID-19, enrolled during active disease. V and J are TRBV5-4 and TRBJ1-1, with TRBD1 matching over 8 bases. Sequences were obtained from peripheral blood. CDR3 loop: CASSRDRGNTEAFF. In nucleotides, the CDR3 is TGTGCCAGCAGCCGTGACAGGGGGAACACTGAAGCTTTCTTT.